The T cell receptor beta chain under discussion was sequenced for a study of glioma-infiltrating T cells after dendritic cell vaccination. Study in general: Monocyte-derived dendritic cells, cultured less than 8 days with IL-4 and GM-CSF, were pulsed with autologous tumor lysate.

Method: immunoSEQ multiplex PCR; TCRdb's copy keeps in-frame clones and lacks some. Here the sample spans roughly 38,000 clones, approximately 84% being singletons. Germline CDR1 reads LGHNA; CDR2 reads YSLEER. The CDR3 length is 14 residues. The V and J ends lost 3 bases and 6 bases, in that order; junction bases with no gene match: 5. The sequence derives from a human donor with glioblastoma. The chain links TRBV4-3 to TRBJ1-2; 9 bases are shared with TRBD1. The source material was blood, sampled before dendritic cell vaccination. CDR3 region: CASSQTGGANGYTF. The CDR3 region has the DNA TGCGCCAGCAGCCAGACAGGGGGTGCCAATGGCTACACCTTC.